Each of the 25 T cell receptor beta chains below was sequenced from the same sample in a study of naive and memory T cell subsets. Two oligonucleotides, mixed equimolar, formed the beta constant-region primer covering TRBC1 and TRBC2. TCRdb redid the calling of the UMI-ligation and nested PCR reads with MiXCR, one entry per CDR3 protein. Counted here are 120,000 to 150,000 distinct CDR3 sequences, over 15% occurring once; the ten biggest clones make up 0.14%. Sequenced input: naive CD4+ T cells from blood. Every receptor here comes from a human donor in good health.

V usage is TRBV28 and J usage is TRBJ2-5; 9 bases line up with TRBD1. Germline CDR1 is MDHEN and CDR2 is SYDVKM. Trimming took 5 bases from V and 2 from J; bases not matched to a gene: 21. The CDR3 contains 20 residues. CDR3 loop: CASSLRNYRGPRGGQETQYF. In DNA form, the CDR3 reads TGTGCCAGCAGTCTACGGAACTACAGGGGGCCACGAGGGGGGCAAGAGACCCAGTACTTC.

A few counts support this clonotype. The chain links TRBV4-2 to TRBJ2-1; either TRBD1 or TRBD2 may fit D (5 bases each). The germline CDR1 and CDR2 sequences are LGHNA and YNFKEQ. Trimming pared 5 bases from V and 5 bases from J, leaving 25 bases between. The length of the CDR3 is 18 residues. DNA of the CDR3: TGTGCCAGCAGCATACGAGGCCCCGGGACCAGAACAAACAATGAGCAGTTCTTC. It translates to CASSIRGPGTRTNNEQFF.

This clonotype has only a few counts. V is TRBV4-1 and J is TRBJ2-7, with D possibly TRBD2 on 6 matching bases. The CDR3 consists of 15 residues. Germline CDR1 reads MGHRA; CDR2 reads YSYEKL. The V end lost 4 bases, the J end lost 2 bases, and 15 bases lay between the germline ends. The DNA for the CDR3 is TGCGCCAGCAGCCTCGGCTGGGGGGATCCCTACGAGCAGTACTTC. Amino acids: CASSLGWGDPYEQYF.

The CDR3 region is CASTGSVARETQYF. CDR3 in DNA: TGTGCCAGCACCGGTAGTGTGGCGCGGGAGACCCAGTACTTC. The J gene is TRBJ2-5, the V gene TRBV2; no reliable D call. V lost 7 bases and J lost 5, with 17 bases in between. Germline V gene sequence: CDR1 SNHLY, CDR2 FYNNEI. There are 14 residues in the CDR3.

The V call is TRBV7-6, the J call TRBJ2-1, with 8 bases identical to TRBD2. Germline V gene sequence: CDR1 SGHVS, CDR2 FNYEAQ. The CDR3 spans 16 residues. The J segment lost 5 bases and the V segment lost 3 bases, leaving 9 bases of the junction unmatched. Written as DNA, the CDR3 is TGTGCCAGCAGCTTGCGTCGGACTAGCTGGAACAATGAGCAGTTCTTC. It codes for CASSLRRTSWNNEQFF.

This chain joins TRBV2 and TRBJ2-4, with D possibly being TRBD1 (6 bases). The ends were cut back, 7 bases at V and 6 bases at J, with 13 bases in the middle. Germline V gene sequence: CDR1 SNHLY, CDR2 FYNNEI. The CDR3 is 13 amino acids. DNA for the CDR3: TGTGCCAGCATCCCCAACAGGGCAAACATTCAGTACTTC. This gives the protein CASIPNRANIQYF.

This clonotype was seen only a few times. The V gene is TRBV6-6, the J gene TRBJ2-2; D may be TRBD2 (6 bases). V lost 5 bases to trimming and J lost 6 bases, with 10 bases between them. From germline, CDR1 is MNHNY and CDR2 SVGAGI (reference sequence). This CDR3 has 13 residues. The DNA of the CDR3 is TGTGCCAGCAGTCCACCGGGAGCCGGGGAGCTGTTTTTT. It codes for CASSPPGAGELFF.

CDR3 loop: CASSTGQGARNSPLHF. CDR3 coding DNA: TGTGCCAGCAGCACCGGACAGGGGGCGCGTAATTCACCCCTCCACTTT. The V call is TRBV28, the J call TRBJ1-6; 11 positions agree with TRBD1. The CDR3 runs to 16 residues. Germline CDR1 and CDR2: MDHEN and SYDVKM. With V trimmed by 6 bases and J by 6 bases, 7 bases remained unmatched.

In its sample, this clonotype was seen a few times. The J gene is TRBJ2-7, the V gene TRBV7-9; possibly TRBD2 for D (5 bases). The CDR3 is 16 amino acids. V lost 1 base, J lost 2 bases, and 15 bases lay in between. Per the germline V gene, CDR1 is SEHNR and CDR2 is FQNEAQ (reference sequence). The CDR3: CASSLVEGPAPYEQYF. Written as DNA, the CDR3 is TGTGCCAGCAGCTTAGTAGAGGGCCCAGCCCCCTACGAGCAGTACTTC.

The chain employs TRBV7-3 and TRBJ2-2; D is ambiguous. Germline loops: CDR1 SGHTA, CDR2 FQGTGA. V gave up 10 bases and J gave up 5 bases, with 11 bases separating them. There are 12 residues in the CDR3. CDR3 DNA sequence: TGTGCCAACAGTAAGATGACCGGGGAGCTGTTTTTT. Its protein is CANSKMTGELFF. Full variable domain (outside the CDR3, taken from reference TRBV7-3 and TRBJ2-2): GAGVSQTPSNKVTEKGKYVELRCDPISGHTALYWYRQSLGQGPEFLIYFQGTGAADDSGLPNDRFFAVRPEGSVSTLKIQRTERGDSAVYLCANSKMTGELFFGEGSRLTVL.

This clonotype was observed a handful of times. V usage is TRBV28 and J usage is TRBJ1-5; D perhaps matches TRBD1 (5 bases). Per the germline V gene, CDR1 is MDHEN and CDR2 is SYDVKM. V was cut by 8 bases and J by 2 bases, with 13 bases left in between. This CDR3 contains 14 residues. CDR3 coding DNA: TGTGCCAGCCACGGGGGGAAGGGCAATCAGCCCCAGCATTTT. Translating gives CASHGGKGNQPQHF. Looking up the rest from reference TRBV28 and TRBJ1-5 gives the full variable domain: DVKVTQSSRYLVKRTGEKVFLECVQDMDHENMFWYRQDPGLGLRLIYFSYDVKMKEKGDIPEGYSVSREKKERFSLILESASTNQTSMYLCASHGGKGNQPQHFGDGTRLSIL.

This chain connects TRBV18 to TRBJ1-2, with 8 nucleotides matching TRBD1. Unmatched junction bases numbered 8, after V lost 2 bases and J lost 0 bases. Germline V gene lookup returns CDR1 KGHSH and CDR2 LQKENI. CDR3 length equals 17 residues. The CDR3 here is CASSPMDRVATNYGYTF. DNA of the CDR3: TGTGCCAGCTCACCAATGGACAGGGTTGCGACTAACTATGGCTACACCTTC.

The chain carries TRBV19 and TRBJ2-2; TRBD1 matches at 9 bases. The germline gives CDR1 LNHDA, CDR2 SQIVND (reference sequence). CDR3 length: 16 amino acids. The junction had 3 bases not matched to a gene; V was cut back by 4 bases and J by 0 bases. The CDR3 here is CASSTRTGANTGELFF. The CDR3 bases are TGTGCCAGTAGTACTCGGACAGGGGCGAACACCGGGGAGCTGTTTTTT.

This clonotype has a handful of counts. V is TRBV20-1 and J is TRBJ1-3; D remains ambiguous. The germline CDR1 and CDR2 sequences are DFQATT and SNEGSKA (reference sequence). This CDR3 has 15 residues. The V and J ends lost 5 bases and 0 bases respectively, with 14 bases between them. CDR3 in amino acids: CSASERRNSGNTIYF. CDR3 bases: TGCAGTGCTTCAGAGAGGCGGAACTCTGGAAACACCATATATTTT.

This clonotype was counted only a few times. The J gene is TRBJ2-1, the V gene TRBV3-1; D unresolved. V lost 0 bases, J lost 10 bases, and 7 bases lay in between. The CDR3 consists of 12 residues. The germline V gene has CDR1 LGHDT and CDR2 YNNKEL (reference sequence). CDR3 loop: CASSQDLREQFF. The CDR3 bases are TGTGCCAGCAGCCAAGATCTCCGGGAGCAGTTCTTC.

This clonotype was recorded at least ten times. This chain links TRBV9 with TRBJ2-3; D not resolved. Germline V gene lookup returns CDR1 SGDLS and CDR2 YYNGEE. The V gene lost 0 bases and the J gene lost 6 bases, with 11 bases spanning the gap. This CDR3 is built from 14 residues. The CDR3 spells CASSVVPGEDTQYF. In DNA, the CDR3 is TGTGCCAGCAGCGTAGTACCCGGTGAGGATACGCAGTATTTT. The full variable domain, with the rest looked up from reference TRBV9 and TRBJ2-3, is DSGVTQTPKHLITATGQRVTLRCSPRSGDLSVYWYQQSLDQGLQFLIQYYNGEERAKGNILERFSAQQFPDLHSELNLSSLELGDSALYFCASSVVPGEDTQYFGPGTRLTVL.

The chain has TRBV7-9 and TRBJ2-2, with 9 bases aligning to TRBD2. V dropped 5 bases and J dropped 6; count of bases not matched to a gene: 4. The germline CDR1 and CDR2 sequences are SEHNR and FQNEAQ (reference sequence). The CDR3 runs 14 residues. The CDR3 region has the DNA TGTGCCAGCAGCGAGCGGGAGGTCCCCGGGGAGCTGTTTTTT. As protein: CASSEREVPGELFF.

The chain uses TRBV7-9 and TRBJ2-4; 8 nucleotides agree with TRBD1. CDR1 and CDR2 (germline): SEHNR, FQNEAQ (reference sequence). This CDR3 spans 16 amino acids. Trimming at V came to 5 bases and at J to 0 bases, leaving 6 bases not matched to a gene. This CDR3 reads CASSPGQGIAKNIQYF. The DNA for the CDR3 is TGTGCCAGCAGCCCAGGACAGGGAATAGCCAAAAACATTCAGTACTTC.

This chain links TRBV7-2 with TRBJ2-7; 8 bases align to TRBD1. Germline CDR1 reads SGHTA; CDR2 reads FQGNSA. Germline trimming cut 2 bases from V and 5 bases from J; bases unmatched to any gene: 23. The CDR3 consists of 20 residues. In DNA form, the CDR3 reads TGTGCCAGCAGCTTATTTTCCCCGGTGTGGGCCGATCGGACAGGGAACGAGCAGTACTTC. This encodes CASSLFSPVWADRTGNEQYF.

V and J are TRBV19 and TRBJ2-1, with TRBD2 matching 9 bases. Germline V gives CDR1 LNHDA, CDR2 SQIVND (reference sequence). V shed 5 bases, J shed 8 bases, and the junction held 7 bases outside the gene matches. The CDR3 spans 14 residues. In nucleotides, the CDR3 is TGTGCCAGTAGTTCCCATAGCGGGAGCCATGAGCAGTTCTTC. It encodes CASSSHSGSHEQFF.

V is TRBV4-1 and J is TRBJ1-1; 10 nucleotides line up with TRBD1. The J segment lost 0 bases and the V segment lost 0 bases, leaving 10 bases of the junction unmatched. Germline CDR1 MGHRA, CDR2 YSYEKL. There are 19 residues in the CDR3. The CDR3 is CASSQDRAMTGGLNTEAFF. The CDR3, as DNA: TGCGCCAGCAGCCAAGATCGGGCCATGACAGGGGGCTTGAACACTGAAGCTTTCTTT.

The rearrangement uses TRBV20-1 and TRBJ1-4; D may be TRBD1 (5 bases). Deletions cut 3 bases from V and 0 bases from J, with 17 bases between. Germline loops: CDR1 DFQATT, CDR2 SNEGSKA (reference sequence). This CDR3 contains 17 residues. The CDR3 DNA reads TGCAGTGCTAGTGACGGGACGCTGACTCCAACTAATGAAAAACTGTTTTTT. The encoded protein is CSASDGTLTPTNEKLFF.

Written as DNA, the CDR3 is TGTGCCACCACCAGACTAGCGGAAAACAATGAGCAGTTCTTC. This encodes CATTRLAENNEQFF. The chain recombines TRBV2 with TRBJ2-1; 9 bases are shared with TRBD2. The CDR3 is 14 amino acids. Trimming cost V 10 bases and J 5 bases; bases outside gene matches: 9. CDR1 is SNHLY, CDR2 FYNNEI, per germline.

CDR3 sequence (DNA): TGCAGTGCTAGGGCACGCTCTGGGGCCAACGTCCTGACTTTC. It is translated as CSARARSGANVLTF. The chain uses TRBV20-1 and TRBJ2-6; D unclear. This CDR3 spans 14 amino acids. The germline V and J ends were trimmed by 3 bases and 0 bases, with 6 bases remaining between them. Germline lookup yields CDR1 DFQATT and CDR2 SNEGSKA (reference sequence).

This clonotype is a singleton in its sample. V and J are TRBV6-2 or TRBV6-3 and TRBJ2-5; a possible D gene is TRBD2 (7 bases). The germline V gene encodes CDR1 MNHEY and CDR2 SVGEGT. The V gene lost 8 bases and the J gene lost 2 bases, with 18 bases spanning the gap. CDR3 length equals 15 residues. The CDR3: CASGGGPTYQETQYF. The DNA for the CDR3 is TGTGCCAGCGGCGGGGGCCCCACGTATCAAGAGACCCAGTACTTC.